This is a list of T cell receptor beta chains from one sample in a study of T cells after yellow fever vaccination. Via MiXCR, TCRdb re-called the 5' RACE reads, giving one row per CDR3 protein. The sample carries 150,000 or so distinct CDR3 sequences, around 9.3% recorded once. The sample in question was CD8+ T cells sorted from PBMCs, obtained 45 days after the yellow fever booster vaccination. These receptor sequences come from a young man who received the YFV17D yellow fever vaccine. Each CDR3 is given with its conserved first and last residue. The order of the fields is D gene, J gene, clone size, V gene, CDR3 DNA, CDR3 protein. The D gene is left open where the match is weak. Rows give clone size only sometimes, using once, few, many, or a class for an expanded clone.

TRBD1 TRBJ2-7 few TRBV5-1 TGCGCCAGCAGCGCGACAGGGGGCTATTACGAGCAGTACTTC CASSATGGYYEQYF
TRBD2 TRBJ2-1 - TRBV5-6 TGTGCCAGCAGCCTTCTTGTTAGAGCGGGGGAGTACAATGAGCAGTTCTTC CASSLLVRAGEYNEQFF
TRBD1 TRBJ1-1 - TRBV7-9 TGTGCCAGCAGACGACAGGGCGTGAACACTGAAGCTTTCTTT CASRRQGVNTEAFF
- TRBJ1-2 many TRBV25-1 TGTGCCAGCAGTGAAAGTCTCCCCTATGGCTACACCTTC CASSESLPYGYTF
- TRBJ1-5 - TRBV6-1 TGTGCCAGCAGTGAAGGTTCTACATTTAGTCAGCCCCAGCATTTT CASSEGSTFSQPQHF
- TRBJ1-5 few TRBV7-2 TGTGCCAGCAGCTTGGGACCGCAAATGGGCAATCAGCCCCAGCATTTT CASSLGPQMGNQPQHF
TRBD1 TRBJ2-1 - TRBV6-1 TGTGCCAGCAGACCCGGGACAGGGGTGGTGGATGAGCAGTTCTTC CASRPGTGVVDEQFF
- TRBJ2-7 few TRBV12-3/TRBV12-4 TGTGCCAGCAGTCCCCGGACGGATACCTACGAGCAGTACTTC CASSPRTDTYEQYF
- TRBJ2-2 - TRBV14 TGTGCCAGCAGCCGAAGCGTTGGGGGCGACCTCGGGGAGCTGTTTTTT CASSRSVGGDLGELFF
TRBD2 TRBJ2-3 few TRBV7-2 TGTGCCAGCGGTATACTAGCGGGGGAGTCAGATACGCAGTATTTT CASGILAGESDTQYF
- TRBJ2-3 few TRBV4-1 TGCGCCAGCAGCCAAGAGATCGAGGCGTCGCAGTATTTT CASSQEIEASQYF
- TRBJ2-1 many TRBV7-8 TGTGCCAGCAGCTGGGGCTTCAATGAGCAGTTCTTC CASSWGFNEQFF
- TRBJ2-4 few TRBV5-1 TGCGCCAGCAGATGGGACACCTACGCCACTAGCGCCAAAAACATTCAGTACTTC CASRWDTYATSAKNIQYF
TRBD1 TRBJ1-2 few TRBV5-4 TGTGCCAGCAGCTTATGGACAGGGGACTATGGCTACACCTTC CASSLWTGDYGYTF
- TRBJ2-7 - TRBV7-8 TGTGCCAGCAGCCAAGAGGGCCAGGGCTCCTACGAGCAGTACTTC CASSQEGQGSYEQYF